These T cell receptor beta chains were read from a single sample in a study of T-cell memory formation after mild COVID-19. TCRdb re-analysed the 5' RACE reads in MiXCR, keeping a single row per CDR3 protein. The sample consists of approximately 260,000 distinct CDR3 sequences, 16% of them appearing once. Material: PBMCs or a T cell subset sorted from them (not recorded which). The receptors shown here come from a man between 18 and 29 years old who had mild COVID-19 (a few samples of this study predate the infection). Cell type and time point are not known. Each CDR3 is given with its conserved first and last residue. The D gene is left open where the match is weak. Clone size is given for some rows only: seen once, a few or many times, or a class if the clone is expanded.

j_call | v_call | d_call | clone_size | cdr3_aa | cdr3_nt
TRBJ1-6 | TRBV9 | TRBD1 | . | CASSLGQGISPLHF | TGTGCCAGCAGCCTCGGACAGGGAATTTCACCCCTCCACTTT
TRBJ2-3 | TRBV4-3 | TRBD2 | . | CASSQVLAGGDTQYF | TGCGCCAGCAGCCAAGTTCTAGCGGGGGGTGATACGCAGTATTTT
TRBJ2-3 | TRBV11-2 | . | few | CASESGATIDTQYF | TGTGCCAGCGAGTCAGGGGCTACCATTGATACGCAGTATTTT
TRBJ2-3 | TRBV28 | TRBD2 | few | CAVQTSGSTDTQYF | TGTGCCGTACAAACTAGCGGTAGCACAGATACGCAGTATTTT
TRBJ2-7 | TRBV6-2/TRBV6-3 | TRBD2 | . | CASSYPDVGDLIGGSYEQYF | TGTGCCAGCAGTTACCCGGATGTTGGTGATCTGATCGGGGGGTCCTACGAGCAGTACTTC
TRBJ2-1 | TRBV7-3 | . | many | CASSLHGGNEQFF | TGTGCCAGCAGCTTACATGGGGGCAATGAGCAGTTCTTC
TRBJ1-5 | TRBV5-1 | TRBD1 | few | CASSLGAGGRQPQHF | TGCGCCAGCAGCTTGGGGGCAGGGGGGCGGCAGCCCCAGCATTTT
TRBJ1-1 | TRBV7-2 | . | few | CASSLAGLGAMNTEAFF | TGTGCCAGCAGCTTAGCGGGCTTGGGCGCGATGAACACTGAAGCTTTCTTT
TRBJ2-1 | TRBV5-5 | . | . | CASSGTPGISEQFF | TGTGCCAGCAGCGGGACCCCCGGTATTAGTGAGCAGTTCTTC
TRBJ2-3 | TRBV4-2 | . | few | CASSQGPGEDTQYF | TGTGCCAGCAGCCAAGGTCCGGGAGAGGATACGCAGTATTTT